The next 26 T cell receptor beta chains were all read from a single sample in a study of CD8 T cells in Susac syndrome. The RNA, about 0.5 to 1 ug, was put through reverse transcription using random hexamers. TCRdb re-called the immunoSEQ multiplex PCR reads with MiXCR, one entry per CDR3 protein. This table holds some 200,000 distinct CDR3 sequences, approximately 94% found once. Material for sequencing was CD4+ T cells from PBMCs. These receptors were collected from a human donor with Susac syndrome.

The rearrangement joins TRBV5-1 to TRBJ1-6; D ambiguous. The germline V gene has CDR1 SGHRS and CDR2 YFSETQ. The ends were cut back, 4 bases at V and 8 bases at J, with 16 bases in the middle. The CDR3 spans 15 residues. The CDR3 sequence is CASSPGPGGDSPLHF. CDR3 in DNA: TGCGCCAGCAGCCCGGGCCCCGGAGGCGATTCACCCCTCCACTTT.

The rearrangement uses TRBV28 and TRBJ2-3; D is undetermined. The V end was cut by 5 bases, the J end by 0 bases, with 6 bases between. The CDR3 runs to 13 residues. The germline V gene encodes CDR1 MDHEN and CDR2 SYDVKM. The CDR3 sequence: CASSESSTDTQYF. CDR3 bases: TGTGCCAGCAGTGAAAGTAGCACAGATACGCAGTATTTT. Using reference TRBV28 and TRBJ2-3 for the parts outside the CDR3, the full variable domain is DVKVTQSSRYLVKRTGEKVFLECVQDMDHENMFWYRQDPGLGLRLIYFSYDVKMKEKGDIPEGYSVSREKKERFSLILESASTNQTSMYLCASSESSTDTQYFGPGTRLTVL.

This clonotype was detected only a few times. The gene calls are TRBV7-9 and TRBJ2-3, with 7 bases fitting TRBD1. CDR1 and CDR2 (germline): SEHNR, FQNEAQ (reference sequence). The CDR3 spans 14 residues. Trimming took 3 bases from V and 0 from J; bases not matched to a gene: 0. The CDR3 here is CASSLGQSTDTQYF. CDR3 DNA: TGTGCCAGCAGCTTGGGACAGAGCACAGATACGCAGTATTTT.

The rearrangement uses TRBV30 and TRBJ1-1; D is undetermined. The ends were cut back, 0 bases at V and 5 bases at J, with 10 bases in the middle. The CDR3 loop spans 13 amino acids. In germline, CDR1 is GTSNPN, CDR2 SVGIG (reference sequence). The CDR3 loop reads CAWSVQLLTEAFF. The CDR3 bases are TGTGCCTGGAGTGTACAGTTGTTGACTGAAGCTTTCTTT.

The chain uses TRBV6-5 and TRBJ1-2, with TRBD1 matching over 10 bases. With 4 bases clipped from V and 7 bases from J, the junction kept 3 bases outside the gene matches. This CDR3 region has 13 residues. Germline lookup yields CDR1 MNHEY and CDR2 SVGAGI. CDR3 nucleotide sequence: TGTGCCAGCAGTTTTGGACAGGGGGGTGGCTACACCTTC. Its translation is CASSFGQGGGYTF.

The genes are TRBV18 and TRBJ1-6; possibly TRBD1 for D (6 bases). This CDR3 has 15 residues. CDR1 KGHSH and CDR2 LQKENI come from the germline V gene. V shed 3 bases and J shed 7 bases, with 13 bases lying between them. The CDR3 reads CASSPAGTPNSPLHF. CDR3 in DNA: TGTGCCAGCTCACCCGCCGGGACACCGAATTCACCCCTCCACTTT.

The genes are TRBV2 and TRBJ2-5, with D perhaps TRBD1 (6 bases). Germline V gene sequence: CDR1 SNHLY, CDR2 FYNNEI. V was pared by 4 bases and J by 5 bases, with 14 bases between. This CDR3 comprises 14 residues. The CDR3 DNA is TGTGCCAGCAGTGTACAGGGAGAGAGGGAGACCCAGTACTTC. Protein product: CASSVQGERETQYF.

The CDR3 region has the DNA TGTGCCTGGAGGGACAGGGTCACTGAAGCTTTCTTT. Protein product: CAWRDRVTEAFF. This chain links TRBV30 with TRBJ1-1; 8 bases fit TRBD1. With V trimmed by 3 bases and J by 4 bases, 1 base remained unmatched. The V gene's germline CDR1 is GTSNPN and CDR2 SVGIG (reference sequence). The CDR3 has 12 amino acids.

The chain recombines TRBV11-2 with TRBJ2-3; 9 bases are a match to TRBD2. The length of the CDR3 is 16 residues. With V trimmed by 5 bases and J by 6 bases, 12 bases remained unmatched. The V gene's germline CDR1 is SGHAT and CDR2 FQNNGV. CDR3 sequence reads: CASSLASGLARDTQYF. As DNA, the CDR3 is TGTGCCAGCAGCCTAGCATCGGGACTAGCTAGGGATACGCAGTATTTT.

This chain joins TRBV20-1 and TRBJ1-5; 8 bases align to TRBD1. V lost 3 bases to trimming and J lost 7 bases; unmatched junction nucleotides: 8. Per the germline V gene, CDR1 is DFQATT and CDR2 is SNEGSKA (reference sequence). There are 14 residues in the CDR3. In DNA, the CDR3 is TGCAGTGCTAGCCTGACAGGGGTAAGGCAGCCCCAGCATTTT. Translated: CSASLTGVRQPQHF.

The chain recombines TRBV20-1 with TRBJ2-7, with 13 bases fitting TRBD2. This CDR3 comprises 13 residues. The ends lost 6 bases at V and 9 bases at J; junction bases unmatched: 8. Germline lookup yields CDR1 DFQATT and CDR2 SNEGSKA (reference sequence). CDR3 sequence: CSARTSGGAGQYF. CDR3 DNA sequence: TGCAGTGCCCGAACTAGCGGGGGGGCCGGGCAGTACTTC.

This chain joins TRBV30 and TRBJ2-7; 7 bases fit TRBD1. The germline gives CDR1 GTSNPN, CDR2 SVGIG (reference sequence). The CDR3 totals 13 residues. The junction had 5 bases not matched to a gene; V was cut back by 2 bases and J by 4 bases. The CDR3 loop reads CAWSIQGMYEQYF. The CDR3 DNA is TGTGCCTGGAGTATACAGGGGATGTACGAGCAGTACTTC.

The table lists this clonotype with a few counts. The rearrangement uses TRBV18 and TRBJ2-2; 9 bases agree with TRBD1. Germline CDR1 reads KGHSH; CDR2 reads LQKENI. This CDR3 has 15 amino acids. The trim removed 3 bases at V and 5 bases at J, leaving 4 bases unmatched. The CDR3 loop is CASSPGQGDTGELFF. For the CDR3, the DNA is TGTGCCAGCTCACCGGGACAGGGAGATACCGGGGAGCTGTTTTTT. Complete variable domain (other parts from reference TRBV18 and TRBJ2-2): NAGVMQNPRHLVRRRGQEARLRCSPMKGHSHVYWYRQLPEEGLKFMVYLQKENIIDESGMPKERFSAEFPKEGPSILRIQQVVRGDSAAYFCASSPGQGDTGELFFGEGSRLTVL.

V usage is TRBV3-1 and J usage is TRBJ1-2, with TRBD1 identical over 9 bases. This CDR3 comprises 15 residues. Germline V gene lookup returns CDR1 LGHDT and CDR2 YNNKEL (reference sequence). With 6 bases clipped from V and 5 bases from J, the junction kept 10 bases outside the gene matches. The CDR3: CASRRGQGSGYGYTF. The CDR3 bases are TGTGCCAGCAGACGAGGACAGGGGTCGGGGTATGGCTACACCTTC.

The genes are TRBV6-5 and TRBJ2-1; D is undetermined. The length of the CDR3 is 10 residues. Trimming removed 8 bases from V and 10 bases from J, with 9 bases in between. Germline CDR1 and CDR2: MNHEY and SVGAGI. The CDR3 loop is CASGIQEQFF. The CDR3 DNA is TGTGCCAGCGGGATTCAGGAGCAGTTCTTC.

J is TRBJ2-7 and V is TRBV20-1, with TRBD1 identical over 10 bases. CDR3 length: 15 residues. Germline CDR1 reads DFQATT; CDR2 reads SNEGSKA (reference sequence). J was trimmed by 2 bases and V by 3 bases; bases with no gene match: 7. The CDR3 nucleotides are TGCAGTGCTAGGGCAGGACAGGGGGACACCTACGAGCAGTACTTC. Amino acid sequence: CSARAGQGDTYEQYF.

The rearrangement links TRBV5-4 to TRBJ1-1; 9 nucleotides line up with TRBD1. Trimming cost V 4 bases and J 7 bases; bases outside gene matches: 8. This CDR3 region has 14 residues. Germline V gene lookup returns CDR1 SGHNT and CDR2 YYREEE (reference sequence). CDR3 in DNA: TGTGCCAGCAGCAACCCCGACAGGGGGAGTGAAGCTTTCTTT. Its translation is CASSNPDRGSEAFF. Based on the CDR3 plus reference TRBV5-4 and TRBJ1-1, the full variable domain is ETGVTQSPTHLIKTRGQQVTLRCSSQSGHNTVSWYQQALGQGPQFIFQYYREEENGRGNFPPRFSGLQFPNYSSELNVNALELDDSALYLCASSNPDRGSEAFFGQGTRLTVV.

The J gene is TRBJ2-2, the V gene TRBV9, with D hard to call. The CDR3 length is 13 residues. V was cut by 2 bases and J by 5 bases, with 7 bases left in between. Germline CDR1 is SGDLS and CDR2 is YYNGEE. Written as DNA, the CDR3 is TGTGCCAGCAGCGTCATGAGTACCGGGGAGCTGTTTTTT. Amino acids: CASSVMSTGELFF.

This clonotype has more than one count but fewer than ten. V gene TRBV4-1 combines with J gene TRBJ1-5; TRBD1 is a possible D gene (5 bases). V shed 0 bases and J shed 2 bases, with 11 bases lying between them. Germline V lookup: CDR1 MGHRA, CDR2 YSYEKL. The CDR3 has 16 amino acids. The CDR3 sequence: CASSQDGGVGNQPQHF. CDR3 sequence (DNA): TGCGCCAGCAGCCAAGATGGAGGGGTAGGCAATCAGCCCCAGCATTTT.

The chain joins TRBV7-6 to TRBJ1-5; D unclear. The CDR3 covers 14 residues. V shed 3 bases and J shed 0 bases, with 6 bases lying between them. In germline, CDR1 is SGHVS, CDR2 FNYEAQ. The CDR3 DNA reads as TGTGCCAGCAGCTTGACACATAGCAATCAGCCCCAGCATTTT. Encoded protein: CASSLTHSNQPQHF.

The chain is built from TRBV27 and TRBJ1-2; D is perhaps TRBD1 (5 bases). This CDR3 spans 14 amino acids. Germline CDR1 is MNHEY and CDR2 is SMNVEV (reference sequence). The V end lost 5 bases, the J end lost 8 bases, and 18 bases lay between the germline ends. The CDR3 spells CASSPASGRAGYTF. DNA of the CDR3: TGTGCCAGCAGTCCCGCCTCAGGCAGGGCCGGCTACACCTTC.

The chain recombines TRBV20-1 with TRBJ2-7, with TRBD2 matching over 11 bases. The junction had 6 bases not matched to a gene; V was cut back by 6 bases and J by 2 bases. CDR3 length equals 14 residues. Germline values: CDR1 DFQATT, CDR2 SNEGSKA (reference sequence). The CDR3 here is CSADSGGAAYEQYF. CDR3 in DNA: TGCAGTGCAGATAGCGGGGGGGCGGCCTACGAGCAGTACTTC.

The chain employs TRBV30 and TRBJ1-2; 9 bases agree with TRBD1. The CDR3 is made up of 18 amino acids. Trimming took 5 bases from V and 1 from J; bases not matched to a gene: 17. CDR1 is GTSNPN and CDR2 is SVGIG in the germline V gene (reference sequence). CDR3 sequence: CAWLGPSPGTGINYGYTF. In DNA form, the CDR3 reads TGTGCCTGGTTGGGGCCGTCCCCCGGGACAGGGATTAACTATGGCTACACCTTC.

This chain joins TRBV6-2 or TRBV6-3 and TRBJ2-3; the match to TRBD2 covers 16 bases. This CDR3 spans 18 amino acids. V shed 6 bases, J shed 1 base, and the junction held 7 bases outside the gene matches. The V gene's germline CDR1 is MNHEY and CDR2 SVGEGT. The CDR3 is CASRGTSGGAKGTDTQYF. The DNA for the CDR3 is TGTGCCAGCAGAGGGACTAGCGGGGGGGCTAAAGGCACAGATACGCAGTATTTT.

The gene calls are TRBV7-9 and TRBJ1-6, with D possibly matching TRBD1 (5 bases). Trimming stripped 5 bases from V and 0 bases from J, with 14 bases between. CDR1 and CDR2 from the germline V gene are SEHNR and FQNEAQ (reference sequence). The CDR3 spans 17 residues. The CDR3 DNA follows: TGTGCCAGCAGCCCCCACAGGACTAGCTCCTATAATTCACCCCTCCACTTT. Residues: CASSPHRTSSYNSPLHF.

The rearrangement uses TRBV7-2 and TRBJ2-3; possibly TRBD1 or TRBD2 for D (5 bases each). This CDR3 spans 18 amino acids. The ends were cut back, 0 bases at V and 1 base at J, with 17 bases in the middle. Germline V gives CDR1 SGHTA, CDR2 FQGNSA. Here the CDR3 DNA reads TGTGCCAGCAGCTTAGCGGGTACGGGGCTTGGGGGCACAGATACGCAGTATTTT. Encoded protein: CASSLAGTGLGGTDTQYF. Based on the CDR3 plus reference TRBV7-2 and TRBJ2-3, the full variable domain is GAGVSQSPSNKVTEKGKDVELRCDPISGHTALYWYRQSLGQGLEFLIYFQGNSAPDKSGLPSDRFSAERTGGSVSTLTIQRTQQEDSAVYLCASSLAGTGLGGTDTQYFGPGTRLTVL.